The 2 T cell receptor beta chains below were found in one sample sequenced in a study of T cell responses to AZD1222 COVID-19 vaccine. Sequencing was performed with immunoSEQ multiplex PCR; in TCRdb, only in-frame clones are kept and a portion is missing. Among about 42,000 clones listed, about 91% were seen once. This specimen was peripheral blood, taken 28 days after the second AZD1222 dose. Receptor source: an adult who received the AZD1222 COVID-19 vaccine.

CDR3 protein: CASSYWSGYGYTF. The CDR3 DNA sequence: TGTGCCAGCAGTTACTGGTCGGGCTATGGCTACACCTTC. V and J are TRBV12-3 or TRBV12-4 and TRBJ1-2; no definite D call. The germline V and J ends were trimmed by 4 bases and 4 bases, with 10 bases remaining between them. The CDR3 has 13 residues.

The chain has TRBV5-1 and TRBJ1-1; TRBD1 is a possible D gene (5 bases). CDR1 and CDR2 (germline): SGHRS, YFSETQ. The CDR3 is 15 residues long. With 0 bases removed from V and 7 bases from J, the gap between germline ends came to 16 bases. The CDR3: CASSLGGVAEGEAFF. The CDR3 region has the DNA TGCGCCAGCAGCTTGGGAGGGGTGGCCGAGGGTGAAGCTTTCTTT.